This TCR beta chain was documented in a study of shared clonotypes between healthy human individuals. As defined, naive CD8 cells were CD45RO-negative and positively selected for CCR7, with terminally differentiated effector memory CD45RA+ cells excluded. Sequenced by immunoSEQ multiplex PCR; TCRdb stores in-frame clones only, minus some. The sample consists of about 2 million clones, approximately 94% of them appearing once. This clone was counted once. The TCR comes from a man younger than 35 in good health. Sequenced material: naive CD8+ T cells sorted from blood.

CDR3 in DNA: TGTGCCAGCAGTTACTCTTCAGGGGCCGGCACTGAAGCTTTCTTT. Its protein is CASSYSSGAGTEAFF. The gene calls are TRBV6-5 and TRBJ1-1; D may be TRBD1 (6 bases). Germline lookup yields CDR1 MNHEY and CDR2 SVGAGI. V lost 0 bases and J lost 4, with 12 bases in between. The CDR3 totals 15 residues.